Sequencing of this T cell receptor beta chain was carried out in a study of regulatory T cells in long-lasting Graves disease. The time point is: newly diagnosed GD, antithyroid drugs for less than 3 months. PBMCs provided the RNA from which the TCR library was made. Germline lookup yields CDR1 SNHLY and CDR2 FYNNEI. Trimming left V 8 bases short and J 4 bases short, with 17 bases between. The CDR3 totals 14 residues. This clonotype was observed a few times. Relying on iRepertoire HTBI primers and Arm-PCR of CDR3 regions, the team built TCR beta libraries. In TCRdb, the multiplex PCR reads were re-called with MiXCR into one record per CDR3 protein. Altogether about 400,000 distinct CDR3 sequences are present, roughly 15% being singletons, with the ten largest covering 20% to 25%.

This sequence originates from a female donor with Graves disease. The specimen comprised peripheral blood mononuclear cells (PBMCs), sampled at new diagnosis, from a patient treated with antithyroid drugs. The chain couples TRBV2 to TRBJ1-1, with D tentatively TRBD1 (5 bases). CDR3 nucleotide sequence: TGTGCCAGCCATCCAGGCAGAAGGGGCACTGAAGCTTTCTTT. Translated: CASHPGRRGTEAFF.